This T cell receptor (beta chain) was captured in a study of cytomegalovirus exposure and HLA in healthy donors. Findings and limits, study-wide: TCR beta sequences reportedly predicted most subjects' HLA-A and HLA-B alleles accurately. Immune exposure information comprised only CMV serostatus.

Primers for the PCR totalled 60 Vbeta and 13 Jbeta. Clones were read by immunoSEQ multiplex PCR, and TCRdb kept only the in-frame ones, dropping some. Here the sample table reports around 130,000 clones. V lost 3 bases and J lost 4, with 9 bases in between. Germline V gives CDR1 SGDLS, CDR2 YYNGEE. This CDR3 is built from 13 residues. On this clone: Its cognate antigen is unknown.

This chain joins TRBV9 and TRBJ2-3; a weak D match, TRBD1 (5 bases). The sample was PBMCs. The source is a woman aged 55-69 years in good health and CMV-seronegative. The CDR3 bases are TGTGCCAGCAGCGCGTCAGGGCCAGATACGCAGTATTTT. It is translated as CASSASGPDTQYF.